This T cell receptor (beta chain) is from a study of shared clonotypes between healthy human individuals. The data were produced by immunoSEQ multiplex PCR, yet TCRdb's version contains in-frame clones alone and is incomplete. The table shows 500,000 to 650,000 clones, with around 76% occurring only once. Input material: PBMCs. This sequence originates from a woman aged 35 to 49 in good health. Some clones in this sample may be carry-over from other donors' samples.

Written as DNA, the CDR3 is TGTGCCAGCAGCCCGCGCCCCGGGGGAGGAGCCCACGCCGGGGAGCTGTTTTTT. This translates into CASSPRPGGGAHAGELFF. V usage is TRBV9 and J usage is TRBJ2-2; the D gene is possibly TRBD2 (6 bases). With 4 bases removed from V and 6 bases from J, the gap between germline ends came to 25 bases. This CDR3 has 18 amino acids. CDR1 and CDR2 (germline): SGDLS, YYNGEE.